The next 13 T cell receptor beta chains were all read from a single sample in a study of Ad26.COV2.S vaccination and SARS-CoV-2 variants. Treatment noted: some 20 received Ad26.COV2.S at low or high dose, single or two shots; several received placebo; per-sample allocation not given. All samples were drawn on day 63, counting from the first vaccine or placebo injection. Clones were read by immunoSEQ multiplex PCR, and TCRdb kept only the in-frame ones, dropping some. The repertoire includes hundreds of thousands of clones, roughly 87% of them detected once, and 3.4% sits in the top ten. The material sequenced was peripheral blood, taken in a trial of Ad26.COV2.S vaccine versus placebo. These receptors were obtained from a person aged 18-65 years who received the Ad26.COV2.S COVID-19 vaccine or a placebo.

V is TRBV19 and J is TRBJ2-7; 10 nucleotides agree with TRBD1. Trimming took 5 bases from V and 7 from J; bases not matched to a gene: 8. The germline gives CDR1 LNHDA, CDR2 SQIVND (reference sequence). CDR3 length: 14 amino acids. CDR3 residues: CASSPGTGAGEQYF. The CDR3 DNA sequence: TGTGCCAGTAGTCCAGGGACAGGGGCCGGAGAGCAGTACTTC.

The chain has TRBV30 and TRBJ1-5; D remains unclear. Germline V lookup: CDR1 GTSNPN, CDR2 SVGIG (reference sequence). This CDR3 region has 14 residues. The V end lost 3 bases, the J end lost 0 bases, and 9 bases lay between the germline ends. In nucleotides, the CDR3 is TGTGCCTGGAGATCCAGACTTAGCAATCAGCCCCAGCATTTT. As protein: CAWRSRLSNQPQHF.

This clone showed up just once. The chain links TRBV29-1 to TRBJ2-5, with 10 bases lining up with TRBD2. Germline CDR1 reads SQVTM; CDR2 reads ANQGSEA. CDR3 length equals 12 residues. V lost 5 bases and J lost 5; bases outside the gene matches: 2. The CDR3 coding sequence is TGCAGCGTTCTTAGCGGGAGGGAGACCCAGTACTTC. This sequence encodes CSVLSGRETQYF.

This rearrangement joins TRBV5-4 to TRBJ2-7, with TRBD1 identical over 9 bases. Looked up from germline, CDR1 is SGHNT and CDR2 is YYREEE (reference sequence). The J segment lost 7 bases and the V segment lost 4 bases, leaving 9 bases of the junction unmatched. This CDR3 is built from 14 residues. CDR3 bases: TGTGCCAGCAGCGTAGGGACAGGGCTTAAGGAGCAGTACTTC. Its translation is CASSVGTGLKEQYF.

The chain joins TRBV9 to TRBJ1-2; D gene unclear. Per the germline V gene, CDR1 is SGDLS and CDR2 is YYNGEE. This CDR3 has 14 amino acids. Trimming took off 4 bases at V and 0 bases at J, with 10 bases between the two ends. CDR3 protein: CASSPPTANYGYTF. Written as DNA, the CDR3 is TGTGCCAGCAGCCCCCCGACGGCTAACTATGGCTACACCTTC.

The V gene is TRBV7-8, the J gene TRBJ2-7; the D gene is possibly TRBD1 (5 bases). V lost 1 base and J 2 bases, leaving 12 bases between the germline ends. The CDR3 has 15 amino acids. The germline CDR1 and CDR2 sequences are SGHVS and FQNEAQ. The CDR3 reads CASSLVRLGAYEQYF. The CDR3 DNA reads as TGTGCCAGCAGCTTAGTGAGGTTAGGGGCCTACGAGCAGTACTTC.

The genes are TRBV6-1 and TRBJ1-4; TRBD1 matches at 8 bases. Per germline, CDR1 MNHNS and CDR2 SASEGT. The trim removed 3 bases at V and 12 bases at J, leaving 0 bases unmatched. The length of the CDR3 is 11 residues. As DNA, the CDR3 is TGTGCCAGCAGTGAGGGACAGGAACTGTTTTTT. Protein: CASSEGQELFF.

This clone appeared once. V gene TRBV3-1 (or the pseudogene TRBV3-2) combines with J gene TRBJ1-1; D is uncertain. Trimming removed 1 base from V and 8 bases from J, with 14 bases in between. CDR1 LGHDT and CDR2 YNNKEL come from the germline V gene (reference sequence). CDR3 size: 14 residues. The CDR3 loop is CASSQVRAEAEAFF. CDR3 sequence (DNA): TGTGCCAGCAGCCAAGTAAGGGCGGAAGCCGAAGCTTTCTTT.

This clone was counted only a few times. The rearrangement joins TRBV19 to TRBJ1-1; 7 bases align to TRBD1. The CDR3 loop spans 14 amino acids. V trimming: 5 bases; J trimming: 3 bases; junction bases outside the gene matches: 6. Germline values: CDR1 LNHDA, CDR2 SQIVND (reference sequence). For the CDR3, the DNA is TGTGCCAGTAGTCCGACAGGGCGGGACACTGAAGCTTTCTTT. It yields the protein CASSPTGRDTEAFF.

J is TRBJ1-2 and V is TRBV12-3 or TRBV12-4, with a possible D match to TRBD1 (5 bases). V lost 5 bases and J 4 bases, leaving 11 bases between the germline ends. The CDR3 is 13 amino acids. CDR3 nucleotides: TGTGCCAGCAGTCCAGGGATCCGCTATGGCTACACCTTC. Translating it yields CASSPGIRYGYTF.

The rearrangement uses TRBV4-2 and TRBJ1-1, with a possible D match to TRBD1 (5 bases). The V gene's germline CDR1 is LGHNA and CDR2 YNFKEQ. The CDR3 sequence is 15 residues long. V dropped 0 bases and J dropped 2 bases, with 10 bases sitting between them. The CDR3 loop reads CASSQDLQANTEAFF. Written as DNA, the CDR3 is TGTGCCAGCAGCCAAGATCTACAGGCAAACACTGAAGCTTTCTTT.

A few counts support this clone. This sequence joins TRBV4-2 and TRBJ1-2; 9 bases agree with TRBD1. The CDR3 runs to 15 residues. V shed 1 base, J shed 5 bases, and the junction held 5 bases outside the gene matches. Germline V gene sequence: CDR1 LGHNA, CDR2 YNFKEQ. The CDR3 sequence: CASSQGDRDRYGYTF. The CDR3, as DNA: TGTGCCAGCAGCCAAGGGGACAGGGACAGATATGGCTACACCTTC.

The gene calls are TRBV9 and TRBJ1-4; D not resolved. Germline V CDR1 and CDR2: SGDLS, YYNGEE. The CDR3 length is 15 residues. Trimming pared 0 bases from V and 4 bases from J, leaving 10 bases between. CDR3 nucleotide sequence: TGTGCCAGCAGCGTAGAACCCGGGTATAATGAAAAACTGTTTTTT. This translates into CASSVEPGYNEKLFF.